The clone carrying this TCR beta chain was seen ten or more times. The antigen remains unidentified. The data derive from a study of T-cell reconstitution after alpha-beta-depleted transplantation in children. The TCRbeta library incorporated unique molecular identifiers. Each CDR3 protein gets one entry after TCRdb re-called the PCR reads with MiXCR. The sample has hundreds of thousands of distinct CDR3 sequences; 10% to 15% are singletons. Study-wide results and caveats: There were some patients whose high TCRbeta diversity at day 60 came from surviving recipient T cells and thymic progenitors. Alpha-beta T cells present about two months after transplant were reported to originate from several hundred expanded graft clones. When one year had passed after transplant, most T-cell counts and diversity came from newly produced T cells.

The CDR3 contains 15 residues. CDR1 DFQATT and CDR2 SNEGSKA come from the germline V gene (reference sequence). J gave up 4 bases and V 3 bases, and 6 bases lay outside the gene matches. This specimen consisted of PBMCs, mostly from graft donor cells, obtained 360 days after TCRalphabeta/CD19-depleted stem cell transplant. This sequence joins TRBV20-1 and TRBJ2-1; 10 bases fit TRBD2. The source is a male patient aged 10 to 17 who had a stem cell transplant for acute myeloid leukemia, so the T cells may come from the graft donor. CDR3 in DNA: TGCAGTGCTAGGCCACTAGCGGGAAGGTACAATGAGCAGTTCTTC. Its translation is CSARPLAGRYNEQFF.